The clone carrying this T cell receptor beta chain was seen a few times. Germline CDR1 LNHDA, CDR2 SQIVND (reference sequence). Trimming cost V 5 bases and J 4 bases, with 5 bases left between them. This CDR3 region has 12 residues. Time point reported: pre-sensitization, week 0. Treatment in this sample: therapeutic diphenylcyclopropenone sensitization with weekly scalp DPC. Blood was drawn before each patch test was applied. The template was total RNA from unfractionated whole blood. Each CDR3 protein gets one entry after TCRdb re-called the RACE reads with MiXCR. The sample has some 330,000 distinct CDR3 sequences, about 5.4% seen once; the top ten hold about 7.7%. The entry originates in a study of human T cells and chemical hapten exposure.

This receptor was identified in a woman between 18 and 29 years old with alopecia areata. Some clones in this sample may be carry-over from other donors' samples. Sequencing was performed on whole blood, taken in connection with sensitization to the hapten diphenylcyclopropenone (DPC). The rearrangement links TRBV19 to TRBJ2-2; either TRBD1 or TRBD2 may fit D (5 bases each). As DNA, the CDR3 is TGTGCCAGTAGTGGGACCACCGGGGAGCTGTTTTTT. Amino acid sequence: CASSGTTGELFF.